These 6 T cell receptor beta chains originate from one sample sequenced in a study of blood T cell repertoires in COVID-19. Libraries were prepared by immunoSEQ multiplex PCR; TCRdb keeps only in-frame clonotypes and omits some of them. Altogether approximately 190,000 clones are present, around 76% being singletons, with the ten largest covering 7.8%. What was sequenced was peripheral blood. The receptor set was obtained from a woman aged 60 to 75 with COVID-19, enrolled during active disease.

V usage is TRBV19 and J usage is TRBJ1-1; possibly TRBD1 for D (5 bases). Germline-derived CDR1 and CDR2 are LNHDA and SQIVND (reference sequence). V lost 7 bases, J lost 7 bases, and 19 bases lay in between. This CDR3 is 14 amino acids long. Written as DNA, the CDR3 is TGTGCCAGTAACCCCCCGGGGGGTAGTGGTGAAGCTTTCTTT. Translated: CASNPPGGSGEAFF.

The chain is built from TRBV3-1 (or the pseudogene TRBV3-2) and TRBJ1-5; D is undetermined. The CDR3 contains 12 residues. The germline CDR1 and CDR2 sequences are LGHDT and YNNKEL (reference sequence). The V gene lost 6 bases and the J gene lost 5 bases, with 8 bases spanning the gap. CDR3 in DNA: TGTGCCAGCAGGTTGGGAGATCAGCCCCAGCATTTT. It translates to CASRLGDQPQHF.

The V and J genes are TRBV5-1 and TRBJ2-5, with 8 bases identical to TRBD2. V lost 3 bases and J lost 5; bases outside the gene matches: 6. CDR1 and CDR2 from the germline V gene are SGHRS and YFSETQ. The CDR3 is 14 residues long. Here the CDR3 reads CASSYSGAGETQYF. The CDR3 DNA sequence: TGCGCCAGCAGCTATAGCGGGGCGGGGGAGACCCAGTACTTC.

The chain employs TRBV27 and TRBJ1-3; D remains ambiguous. Per germline, CDR1 MNHEY and CDR2 SMNVEV (reference sequence). The CDR3 consists of 11 residues. The germline V and J ends were trimmed by 7 bases and 4 bases, with 5 bases remaining between them. CDR3 sequence (DNA): TGTGCCAGCATGTCAGGAAACACCATATATTTT. Encoded protein: CASMSGNTIYF.

The chain couples TRBV28 to TRBJ2-3; D unresolved. CDR1 and CDR2 (germline): MDHEN, SYDVKM. This CDR3 has 15 amino acids. V was clipped by 4 bases and J by 1 base, with 12 bases between them. CDR3 nucleotides: TGTGCCAGCAGTTCGCCACTTCCGGGCACAGATACGCAGTATTTT. Protein: CASSSPLPGTDTQYF.

The gene calls are TRBV2 and TRBJ1-1, with D possibly being TRBD1 (6 bases). The CDR3 spans 18 residues. With 5 bases removed from V and 3 bases from J, the gap between germline ends came to 25 bases. Germline V gene data show CDR1 as SNHLY and CDR2 as FYNNEI. This CDR3 is CASSTPGTPDPGDTEAFF. The CDR3 nucleotides are TGTGCCAGCAGTACCCCCGGGACCCCCGACCCAGGGGACACTGAAGCTTTCTTT.